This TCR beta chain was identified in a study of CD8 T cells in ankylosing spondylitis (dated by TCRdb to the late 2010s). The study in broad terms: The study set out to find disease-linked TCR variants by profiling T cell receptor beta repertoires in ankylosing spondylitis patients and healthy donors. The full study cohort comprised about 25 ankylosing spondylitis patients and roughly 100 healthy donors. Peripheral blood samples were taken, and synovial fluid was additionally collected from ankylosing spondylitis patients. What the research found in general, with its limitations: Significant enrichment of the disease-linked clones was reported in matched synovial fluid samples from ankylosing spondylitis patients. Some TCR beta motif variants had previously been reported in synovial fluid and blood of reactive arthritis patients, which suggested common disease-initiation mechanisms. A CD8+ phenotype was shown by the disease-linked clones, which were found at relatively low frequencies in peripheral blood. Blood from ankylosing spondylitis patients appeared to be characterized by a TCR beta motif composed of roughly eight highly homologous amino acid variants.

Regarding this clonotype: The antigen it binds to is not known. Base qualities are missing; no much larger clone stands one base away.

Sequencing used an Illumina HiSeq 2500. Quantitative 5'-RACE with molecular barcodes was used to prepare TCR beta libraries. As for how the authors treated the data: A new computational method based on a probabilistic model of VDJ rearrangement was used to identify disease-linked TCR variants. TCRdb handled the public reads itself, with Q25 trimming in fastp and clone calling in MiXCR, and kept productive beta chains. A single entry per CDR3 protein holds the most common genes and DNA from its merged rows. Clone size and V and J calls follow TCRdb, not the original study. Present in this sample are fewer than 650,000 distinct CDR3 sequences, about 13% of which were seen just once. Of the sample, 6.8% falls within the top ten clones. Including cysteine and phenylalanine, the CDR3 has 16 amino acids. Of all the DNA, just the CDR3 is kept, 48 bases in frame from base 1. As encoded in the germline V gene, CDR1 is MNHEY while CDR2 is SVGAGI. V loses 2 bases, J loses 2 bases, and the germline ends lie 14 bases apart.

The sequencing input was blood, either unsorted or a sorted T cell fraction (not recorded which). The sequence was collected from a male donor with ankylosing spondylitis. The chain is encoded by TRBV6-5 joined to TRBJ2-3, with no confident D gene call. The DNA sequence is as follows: TGTGCCAGCAGTTACAGCCGACCTATTTACACAGATACGCAGTATTTT. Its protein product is CASSYSRPIYTDTQYF.